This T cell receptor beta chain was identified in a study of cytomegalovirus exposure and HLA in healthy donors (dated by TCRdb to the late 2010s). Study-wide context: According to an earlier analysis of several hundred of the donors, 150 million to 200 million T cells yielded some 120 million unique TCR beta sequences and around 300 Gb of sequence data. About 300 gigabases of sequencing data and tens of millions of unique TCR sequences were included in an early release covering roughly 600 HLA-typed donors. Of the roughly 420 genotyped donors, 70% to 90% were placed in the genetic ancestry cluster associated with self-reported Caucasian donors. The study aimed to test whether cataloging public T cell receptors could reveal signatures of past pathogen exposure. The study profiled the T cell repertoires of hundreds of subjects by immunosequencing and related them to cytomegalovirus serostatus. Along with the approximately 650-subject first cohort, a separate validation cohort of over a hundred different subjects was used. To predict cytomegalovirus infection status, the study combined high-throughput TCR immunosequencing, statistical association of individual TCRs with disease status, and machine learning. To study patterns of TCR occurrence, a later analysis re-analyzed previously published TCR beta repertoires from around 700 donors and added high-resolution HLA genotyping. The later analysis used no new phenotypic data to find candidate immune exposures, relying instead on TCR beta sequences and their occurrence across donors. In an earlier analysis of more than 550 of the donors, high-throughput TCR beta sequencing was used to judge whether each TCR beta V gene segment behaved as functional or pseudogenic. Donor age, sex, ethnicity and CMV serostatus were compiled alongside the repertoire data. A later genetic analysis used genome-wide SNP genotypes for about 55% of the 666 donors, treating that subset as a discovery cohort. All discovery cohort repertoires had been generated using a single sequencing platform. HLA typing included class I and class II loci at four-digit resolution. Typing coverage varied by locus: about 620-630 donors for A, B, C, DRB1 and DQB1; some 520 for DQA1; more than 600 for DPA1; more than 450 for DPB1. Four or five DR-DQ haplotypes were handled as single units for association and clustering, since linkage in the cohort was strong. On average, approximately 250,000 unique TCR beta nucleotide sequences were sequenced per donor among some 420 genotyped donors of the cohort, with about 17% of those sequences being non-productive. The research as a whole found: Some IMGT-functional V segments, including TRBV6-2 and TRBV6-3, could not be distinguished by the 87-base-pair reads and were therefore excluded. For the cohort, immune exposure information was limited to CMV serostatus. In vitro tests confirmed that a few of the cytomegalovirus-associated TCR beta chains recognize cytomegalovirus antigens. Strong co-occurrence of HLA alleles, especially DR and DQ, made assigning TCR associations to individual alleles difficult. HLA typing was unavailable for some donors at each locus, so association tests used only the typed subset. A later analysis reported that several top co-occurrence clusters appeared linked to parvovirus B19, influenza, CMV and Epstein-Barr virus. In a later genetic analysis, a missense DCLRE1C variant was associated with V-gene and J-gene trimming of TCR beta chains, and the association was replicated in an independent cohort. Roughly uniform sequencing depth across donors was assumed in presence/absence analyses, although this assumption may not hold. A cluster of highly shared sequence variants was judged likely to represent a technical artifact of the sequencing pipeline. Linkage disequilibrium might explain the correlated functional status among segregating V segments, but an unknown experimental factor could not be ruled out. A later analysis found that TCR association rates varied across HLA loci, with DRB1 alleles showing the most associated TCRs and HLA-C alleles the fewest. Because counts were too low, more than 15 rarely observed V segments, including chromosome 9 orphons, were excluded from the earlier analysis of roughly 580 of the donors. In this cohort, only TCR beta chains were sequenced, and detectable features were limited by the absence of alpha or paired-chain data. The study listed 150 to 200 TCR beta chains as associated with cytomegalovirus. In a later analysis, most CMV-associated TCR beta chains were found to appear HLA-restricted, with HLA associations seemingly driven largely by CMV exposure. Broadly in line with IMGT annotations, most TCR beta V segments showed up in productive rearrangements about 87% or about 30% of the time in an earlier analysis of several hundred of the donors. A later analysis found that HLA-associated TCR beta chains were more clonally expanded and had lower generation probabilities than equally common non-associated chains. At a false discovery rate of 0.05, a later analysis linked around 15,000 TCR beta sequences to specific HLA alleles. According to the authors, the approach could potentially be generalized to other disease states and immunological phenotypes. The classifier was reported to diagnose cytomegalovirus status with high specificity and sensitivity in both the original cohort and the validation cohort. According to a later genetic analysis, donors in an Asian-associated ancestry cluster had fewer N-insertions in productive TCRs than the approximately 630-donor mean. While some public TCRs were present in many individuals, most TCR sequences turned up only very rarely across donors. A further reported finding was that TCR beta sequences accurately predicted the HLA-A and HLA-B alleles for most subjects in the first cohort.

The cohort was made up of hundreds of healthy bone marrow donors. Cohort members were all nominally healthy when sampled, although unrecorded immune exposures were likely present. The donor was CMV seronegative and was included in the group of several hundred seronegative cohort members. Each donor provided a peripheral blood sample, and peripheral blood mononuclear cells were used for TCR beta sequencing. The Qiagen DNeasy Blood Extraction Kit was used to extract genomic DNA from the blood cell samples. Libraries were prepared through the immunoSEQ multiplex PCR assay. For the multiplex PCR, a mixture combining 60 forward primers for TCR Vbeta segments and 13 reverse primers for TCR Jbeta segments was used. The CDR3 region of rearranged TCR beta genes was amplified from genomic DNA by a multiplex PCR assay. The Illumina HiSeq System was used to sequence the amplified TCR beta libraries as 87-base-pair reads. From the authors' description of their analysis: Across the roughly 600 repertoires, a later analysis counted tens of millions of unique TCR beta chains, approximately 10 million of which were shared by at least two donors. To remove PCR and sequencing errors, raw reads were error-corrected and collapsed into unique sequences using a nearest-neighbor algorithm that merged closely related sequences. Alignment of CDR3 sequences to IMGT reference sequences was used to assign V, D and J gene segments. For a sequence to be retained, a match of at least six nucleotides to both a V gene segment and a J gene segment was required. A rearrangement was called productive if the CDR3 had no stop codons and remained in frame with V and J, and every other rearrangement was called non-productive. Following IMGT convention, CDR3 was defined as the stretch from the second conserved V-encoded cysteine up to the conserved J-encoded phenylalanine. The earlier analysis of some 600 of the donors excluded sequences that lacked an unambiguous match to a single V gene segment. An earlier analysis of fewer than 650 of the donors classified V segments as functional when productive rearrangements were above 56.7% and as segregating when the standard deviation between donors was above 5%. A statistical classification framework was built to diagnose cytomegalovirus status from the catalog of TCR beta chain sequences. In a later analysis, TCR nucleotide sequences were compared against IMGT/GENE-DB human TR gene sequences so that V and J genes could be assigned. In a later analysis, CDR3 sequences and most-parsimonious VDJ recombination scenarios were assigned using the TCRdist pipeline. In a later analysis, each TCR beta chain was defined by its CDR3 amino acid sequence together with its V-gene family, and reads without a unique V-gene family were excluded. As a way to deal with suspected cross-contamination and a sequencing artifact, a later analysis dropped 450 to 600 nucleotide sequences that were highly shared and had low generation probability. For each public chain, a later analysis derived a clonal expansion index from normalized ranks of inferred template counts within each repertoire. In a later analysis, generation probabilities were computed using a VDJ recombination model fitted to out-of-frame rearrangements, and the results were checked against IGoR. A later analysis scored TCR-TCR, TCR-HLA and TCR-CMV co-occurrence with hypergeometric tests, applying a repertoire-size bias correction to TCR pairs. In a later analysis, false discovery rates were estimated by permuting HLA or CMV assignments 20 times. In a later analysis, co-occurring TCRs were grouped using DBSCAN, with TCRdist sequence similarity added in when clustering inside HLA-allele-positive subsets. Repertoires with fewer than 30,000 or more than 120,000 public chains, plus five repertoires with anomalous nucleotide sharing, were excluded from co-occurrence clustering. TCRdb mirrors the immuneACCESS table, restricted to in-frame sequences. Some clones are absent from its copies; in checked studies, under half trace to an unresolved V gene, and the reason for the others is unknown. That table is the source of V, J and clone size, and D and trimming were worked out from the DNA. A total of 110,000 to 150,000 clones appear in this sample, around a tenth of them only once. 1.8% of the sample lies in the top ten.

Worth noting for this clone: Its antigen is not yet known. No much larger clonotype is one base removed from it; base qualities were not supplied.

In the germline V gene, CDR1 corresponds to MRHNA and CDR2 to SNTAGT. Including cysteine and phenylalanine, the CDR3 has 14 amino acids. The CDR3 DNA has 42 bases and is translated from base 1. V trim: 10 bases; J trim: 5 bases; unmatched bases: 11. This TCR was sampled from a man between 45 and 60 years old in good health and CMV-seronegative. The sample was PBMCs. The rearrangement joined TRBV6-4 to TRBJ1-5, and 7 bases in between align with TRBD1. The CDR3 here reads CAIATGRRYQPQHF. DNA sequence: TGTGCCATCGCGACAGGGCGCCGATATCAGCCCCAGCATTTT.